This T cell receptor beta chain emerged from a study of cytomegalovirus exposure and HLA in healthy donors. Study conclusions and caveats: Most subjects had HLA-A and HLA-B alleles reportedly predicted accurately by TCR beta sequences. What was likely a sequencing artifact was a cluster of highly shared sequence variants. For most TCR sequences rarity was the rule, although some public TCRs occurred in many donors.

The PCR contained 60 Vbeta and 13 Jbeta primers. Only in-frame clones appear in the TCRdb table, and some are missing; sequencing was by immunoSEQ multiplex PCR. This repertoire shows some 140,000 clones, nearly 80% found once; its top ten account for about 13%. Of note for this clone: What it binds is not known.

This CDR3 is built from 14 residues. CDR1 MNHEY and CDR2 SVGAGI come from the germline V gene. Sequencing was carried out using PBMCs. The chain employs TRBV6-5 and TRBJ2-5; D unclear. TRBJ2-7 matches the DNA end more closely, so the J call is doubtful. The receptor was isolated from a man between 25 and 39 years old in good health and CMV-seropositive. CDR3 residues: CASSYSSVTHEQYF. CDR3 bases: TGTGCCAGCAGTTACTCGAGCGTAACCCACGAGCAGTACTTC.